Listed here are 15 T cell receptor beta chains from one sample, sequenced in a study of T cell responses to AZD1222 COVID-19 vaccine. The table came from immunoSEQ multiplex PCR; TCRdb's copy has only in-frame clones and leaves some out. The data show some 140,000 clones, roughly 90% seen once. This material consisted of peripheral blood, taken on day 0 of AZD1222 vaccination. These receptors came from an adult in good health.

The gene calls are TRBV24-1 and TRBJ1-4; 7 bases map to TRBD1. The CDR3 is made up of 15 amino acids. V gave up 3 bases and J gave up 3 bases; unmatched junction bases: 3. Germline lookup yields CDR1 KGHDR and CDR2 SFDVKD. Here the CDR3 reads CATSDRTGPNEKLFF. The CDR3, as DNA: TGTGCCACCAGTGATCGGACAGGACCTAATGAAAAACTGTTTTTT.

The J gene is TRBJ2-3, the V gene TRBV6-6; 9 nucleotides match TRBD2. Germline lookup yields CDR1 MNHNY and CDR2 SVGAGI (reference sequence). Germline trimming cut 7 bases from V and 2 bases from J; bases unmatched to any gene: 7. CDR3 length: 15 amino acids. CDR3 in DNA: TGTGCCAGCATATATAGCGGGGGCCCCACAGATACGCAGTATTTT. Protein sequence: CASIYSGGPTDTQYF.

V gene TRBV23-1 combines with J gene TRBJ1-2; D gene unclear. TRBV23-1 is identified as an open reading frame with a role that is uncertain. The CDR3 consists of 13 residues. V shed 7 bases and J shed 8 bases, with 17 bases lying between them. CDR3 amino acids: CASNPLTRRGYTF. The CDR3 nucleotides read TGCGCCAGCAACCCCCTTACCCGCAGAGGCTACACCTTC.

The chain combines TRBV10-1 with TRBJ2-7, with 7 bases fitting TRBD1. J lost 3 bases, V lost 6 bases, and 2 bases had no gene match. This CDR3 comprises 12 residues. CDR1 WNHNN and CDR2 SYGVQD come from the germline V gene (reference sequence). The CDR3 sequence: CASSRTGYEQYF. In DNA form, the CDR3 reads TGCGCCAGCAGCCGGACAGGCTACGAGCAGTACTTC.

This chain joins TRBV6-5 and TRBJ1-1; no firm D call. The CDR3 covers 12 residues. V lost 11 bases and J 5 bases, leaving 15 bases between the germline ends. From germline, CDR1 is MNHEY and CDR2 SVGAGI. The CDR3 sequence: CAVPRGRTEAFF. The DNA for the CDR3 is TGTGCCGTTCCCCGGGGTAGGACTGAAGCTTTCTTT.

This chain connects TRBV13 to TRBJ1-5; no firm D call. V was shortened by 0 bases and J by 11 bases, with 11 bases between the two germline ends. The germline V gene encodes CDR1 PRHDT and CDR2 FYEKMQ (reference sequence). The CDR3 contains 13 residues. In nucleotides, the CDR3 is TGTGCCAGCAGCTTAGGGCGGAGTACAGCCCAGCATTTT. As protein: CASSLGRSTAQHF.

This clone was observed a few times. The chain uses TRBV19 and TRBJ1-6; D may be TRBD1 (5 bases). V was clipped by 7 bases and J by 8 bases, with 12 bases between them. Germline V gene lookup returns CDR1 LNHDA and CDR2 SQIVND (reference sequence). This CDR3 comprises 13 residues. The CDR3 loop reads CASKFTGHSPLHF. CDR3 nucleotides: TGTGCCAGTAAATTCACGGGGCATTCACCCCTCCACTTT.

The chain is built from TRBV10-2 and TRBJ2-1, with TRBD2 matching over 11 bases. CDR3 length: 15 residues. CDR1 is WSHSY, CDR2 SAAADI, per germline. The junction had 7 bases not matched to a gene; V was cut back by 6 bases and J by 6 bases. The CDR3 DNA reads as TGCGCCAGCAGAGGATCTAGCGGGGGGTCCAATGAGCAGTTCTTC. It specifies CASRGSSGGSNEQFF.

This sequence joins TRBV15 and TRBJ1-1, with 7 bases lining up with TRBD1. The J segment lost 5 bases and the V segment lost 1 base, leaving 7 bases of the junction unmatched. Germline CDR1 reads LNHNV; CDR2 reads YYDKDF (reference sequence). CDR3 size: 15 residues. CDR3 in DNA: TGTGCCACCAGCAGAGGCGACAGGGTCTGGACTGAAGCTTTCTTT. Its translation: CATSRGDRVWTEAFF.

V and J are TRBV6-5 and TRBJ1-6; TRBD1 might be the D (5 bases). With 5 bases removed from V and 6 bases from J, the gap between germline ends came to 14 bases. The CDR3 has 15 amino acids. CDR1 is MNHEY, CDR2 SVGAGI, per germline. The DNA for the CDR3 is TGTGCCAGCAGTCCAGCCGGGGCGGTTAATTCACCCCTCCACTTT. Translation: CASSPAGAVNSPLHF.

This chain links TRBV7-2 with TRBJ2-2; possibly TRBD2 for D (6 bases). Germline CDR1 SGHTA, CDR2 FQGNSA. Trimming removed 5 bases from V and 5 bases from J, with 15 bases in between. This CDR3 spans 15 amino acids. CDR3 residues: CASSPQVGGTGELFF. In DNA, the CDR3 is TGTGCCAGCAGCCCTCAGGTCGGGGGAACCGGGGAGCTGTTTTTT.

CDR3 bases: TGTGCCAGCAGCTTTAGCGGGAGTACAGATACGCAGTATTTT. It yields the protein CASSFSGSTDTQYF. The chain has TRBV9 and TRBJ2-3, with TRBD2 matching over 9 bases. J gave up 3 bases and V 4 bases, and 3 bases lay outside the gene matches. The germline gives CDR1 SGDLS, CDR2 YYNGEE. The CDR3 has 14 residues.

This chain uses TRBV9 with TRBJ2-7, with no clear D. The ends were cut back, 4 bases at V and 6 bases at J, with 11 bases in the middle. The germline V gene has CDR1 SGDLS and CDR2 YYNGEE. The length of the CDR3 is 12 residues. The CDR3 DNA reads as TGTGCCAGCAGCTCCGACAATTCCGAGCAGTACTTC. This sequence encodes CASSSDNSEQYF.

Notes on this clone: A read error may produce the germline difference seen at one junction end. The rearrangement joins TRBV5-1 to TRBJ1-3; weak D call: TRBD1 (5 bases). The CDR3 loop spans 13 amino acids. Germline-derived CDR1 and CDR2 are SGHRS and YFSETQ. This CDR3 is CTSREGPGNTIYF. The CDR3 DNA sequence: TGCACCAGCAGGGAGGGGCCTGGAAACACCATATATTTT.

The chain uses TRBV7-2 and TRBJ1-1; D remains unclear. The V end was cut by 2 bases, the J end by 6 bases, with 16 bases between. Germline V gene lookup returns CDR1 SGHTA and CDR2 FQGNSA. The CDR3 runs to 15 residues. As DNA, the CDR3 is TGTGCCAGCAGCTTATTGCCCGTTGCTAGCGCTGAAGCTTTCTTT. Residues: CASSLLPVASAEAFF.